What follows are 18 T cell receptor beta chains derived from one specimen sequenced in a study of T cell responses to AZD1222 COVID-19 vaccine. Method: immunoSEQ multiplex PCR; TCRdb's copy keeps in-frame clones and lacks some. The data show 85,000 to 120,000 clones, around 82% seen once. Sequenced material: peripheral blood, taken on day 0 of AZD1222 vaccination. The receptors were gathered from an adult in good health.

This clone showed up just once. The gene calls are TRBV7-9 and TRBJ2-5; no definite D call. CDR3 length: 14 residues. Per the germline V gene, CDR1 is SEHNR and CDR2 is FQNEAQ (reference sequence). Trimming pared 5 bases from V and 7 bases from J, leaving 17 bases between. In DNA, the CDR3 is TGTGCCAGCAGCACCGAAGGCCGGTTGGTGACCCAGTACTTC. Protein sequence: CASSTEGRLVTQYF.

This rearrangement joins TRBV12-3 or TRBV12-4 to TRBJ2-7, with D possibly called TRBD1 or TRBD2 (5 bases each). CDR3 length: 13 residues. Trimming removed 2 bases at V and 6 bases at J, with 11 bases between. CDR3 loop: CASSLWGSGEQYV. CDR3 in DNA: TGTGCCAGCAGTTTATGGGGGTCAGGCGAGCAGTACGTC.

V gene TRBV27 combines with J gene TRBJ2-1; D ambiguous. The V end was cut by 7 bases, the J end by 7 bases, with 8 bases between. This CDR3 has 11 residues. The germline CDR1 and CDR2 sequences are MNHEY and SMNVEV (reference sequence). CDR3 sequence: CASTSWNEQFF. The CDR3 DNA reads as TGTGCCAGCACAAGCTGGAATGAGCAGTTCTTC.

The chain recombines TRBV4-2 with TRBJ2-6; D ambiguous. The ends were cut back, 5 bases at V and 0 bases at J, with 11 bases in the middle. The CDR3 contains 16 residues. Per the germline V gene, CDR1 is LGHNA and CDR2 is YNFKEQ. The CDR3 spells CASSKDPSSGANVLTF. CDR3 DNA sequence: TGTGCCAGCAGCAAGGACCCCTCCTCTGGGGCCAACGTCCTGACTTTC.

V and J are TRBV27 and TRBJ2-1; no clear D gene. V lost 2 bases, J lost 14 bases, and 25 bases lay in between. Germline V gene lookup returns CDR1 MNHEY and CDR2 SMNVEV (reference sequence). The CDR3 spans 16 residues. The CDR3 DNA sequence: TGTGCCAGCAGTTTACCCACGGCCCCAAGGAATCGATGGGAGTTCTTC. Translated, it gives CASSLPTAPRNRWEFF.

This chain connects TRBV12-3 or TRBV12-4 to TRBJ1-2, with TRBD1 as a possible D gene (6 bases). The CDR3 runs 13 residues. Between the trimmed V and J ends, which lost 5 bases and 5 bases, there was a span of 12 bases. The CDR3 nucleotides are TGTGCCAGCAGTCTCGGGACACCTTATGGCTACACCTTC. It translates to CASSLGTPYGYTF.

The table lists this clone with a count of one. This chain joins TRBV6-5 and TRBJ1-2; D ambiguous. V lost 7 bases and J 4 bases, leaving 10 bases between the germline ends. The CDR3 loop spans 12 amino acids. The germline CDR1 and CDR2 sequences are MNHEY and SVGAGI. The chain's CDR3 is CASTLGSYGYTF. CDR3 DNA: TGTGCCAGCACCCTGGGGAGCTATGGCTACACCTTC.

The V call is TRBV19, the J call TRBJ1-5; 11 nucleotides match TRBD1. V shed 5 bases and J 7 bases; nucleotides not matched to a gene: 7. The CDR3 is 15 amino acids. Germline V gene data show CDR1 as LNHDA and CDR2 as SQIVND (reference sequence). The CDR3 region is CASSPRTGGRQPQHF. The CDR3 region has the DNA TGTGCCAGTAGTCCCAGGACAGGGGGCCGACAGCCCCAGCATTTT.

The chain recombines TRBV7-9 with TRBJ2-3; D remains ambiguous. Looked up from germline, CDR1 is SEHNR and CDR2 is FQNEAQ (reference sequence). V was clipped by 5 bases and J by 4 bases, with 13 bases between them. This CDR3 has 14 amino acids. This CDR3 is CASSVGRGADTQYF. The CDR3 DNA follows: TGTGCCAGCAGCGTAGGTCGCGGCGCAGATACGCAGTATTTT.

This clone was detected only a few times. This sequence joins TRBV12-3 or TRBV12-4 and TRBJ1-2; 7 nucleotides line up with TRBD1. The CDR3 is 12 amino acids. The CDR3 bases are TGTGCAGCGACAGGGACCAACTATGGCTACACCTTC. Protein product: CAATGTNYGYTF.

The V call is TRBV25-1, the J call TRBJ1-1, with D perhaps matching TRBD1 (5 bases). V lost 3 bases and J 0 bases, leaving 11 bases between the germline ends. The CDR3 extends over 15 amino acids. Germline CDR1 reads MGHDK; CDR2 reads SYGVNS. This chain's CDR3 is CASSEPGSMNTEAFF. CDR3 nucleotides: TGTGCCAGCAGTGAGCCAGGGAGCATGAACACTGAAGCTTTCTTT.

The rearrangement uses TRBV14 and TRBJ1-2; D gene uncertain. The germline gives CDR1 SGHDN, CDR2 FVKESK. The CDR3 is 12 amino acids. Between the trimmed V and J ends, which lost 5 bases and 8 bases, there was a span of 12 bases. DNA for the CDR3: TGTGCCAGCAGCGATCCATGGAGGGGCTACACCTTC. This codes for CASSDPWRGYTF. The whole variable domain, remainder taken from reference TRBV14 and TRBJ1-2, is EAGVTQFPSHSVIEKGQTVTLRCDPISGHDNLYWYRRVMGKEIKFLLHFVKESKQDESGMPNNRFLAERTGGTYSTLKVQPAELEDSGVYFCASSDPWRGYTFGSGTRLTVV.

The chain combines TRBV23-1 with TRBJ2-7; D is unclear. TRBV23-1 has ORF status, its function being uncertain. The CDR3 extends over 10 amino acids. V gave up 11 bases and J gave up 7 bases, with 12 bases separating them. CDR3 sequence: CAHPPREQYF. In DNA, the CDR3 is TGCGCCCACCCCCCGAGGGAGCAGTACTTC.

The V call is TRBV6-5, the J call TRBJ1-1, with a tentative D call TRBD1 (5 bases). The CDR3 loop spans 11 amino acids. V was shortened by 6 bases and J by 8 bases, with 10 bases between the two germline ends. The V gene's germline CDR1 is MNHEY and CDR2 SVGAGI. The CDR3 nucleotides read TGTGCCAGCAGGAGACGGGACGAAGCTTTCTTT. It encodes CASRRRDEAFF.

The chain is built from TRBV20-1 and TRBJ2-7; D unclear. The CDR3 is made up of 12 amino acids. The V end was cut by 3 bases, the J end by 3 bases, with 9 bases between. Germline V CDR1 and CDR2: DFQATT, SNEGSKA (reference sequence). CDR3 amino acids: CSASPEIYEQYF. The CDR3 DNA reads TGCAGTGCTAGTCCTGAAATCTACGAGCAGTACTTC.

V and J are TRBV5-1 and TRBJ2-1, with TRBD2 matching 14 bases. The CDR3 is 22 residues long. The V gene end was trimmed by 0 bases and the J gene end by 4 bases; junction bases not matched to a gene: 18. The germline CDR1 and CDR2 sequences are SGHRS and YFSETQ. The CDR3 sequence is CASSLAVRGMGLAGDSYNEQFF. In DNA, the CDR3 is TGCGCCAGCAGCTTGGCCGTGAGGGGTATGGGACTAGCGGGAGATTCTTACAATGAGCAGTTCTTC.

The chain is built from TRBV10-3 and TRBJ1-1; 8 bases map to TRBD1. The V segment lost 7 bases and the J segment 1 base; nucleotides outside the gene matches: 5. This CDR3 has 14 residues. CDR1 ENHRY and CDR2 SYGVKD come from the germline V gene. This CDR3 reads CAITTGTGNTEAFF. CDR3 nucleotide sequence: TGTGCCATCACTACCGGGACAGGGAACACTGAAGCTTTCTTT.

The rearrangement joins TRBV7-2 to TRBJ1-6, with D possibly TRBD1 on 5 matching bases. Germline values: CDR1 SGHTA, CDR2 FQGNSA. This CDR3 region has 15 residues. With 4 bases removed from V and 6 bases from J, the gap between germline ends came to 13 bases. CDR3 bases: TGTGCCAGCAGCTCTCCGACAGCAAGTAATTCACCCCTCCACTTT. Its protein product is CASSSPTASNSPLHF.